These 13 T cell receptor beta chains originate from one sample sequenced in a study of control samples from healthy donors and cancer patients. This table comes from immunoSEQ multiplex PCR, and its TCRdb copy is limited to in-frame clones, with some not included. Of over 110,000 clones listed, around 90% were seen once; the top ten hold 11%. Sequencing used blood. These receptors were taken from a man aged 25 to 40 in good health.

The CDR3: CASSQDRVWWANSSYEQYF. The CDR3, as DNA: TGTGCCAGCAGCCAAGATCGAGTATGGTGGGCGAATAGCTCCTACGAGCAGTACTTC. The chain joins TRBV3-1 (or the pseudogene TRBV3-2) to TRBJ2-7; D is uncertain. This CDR3 has 19 residues. Per germline, CDR1 LGHDT and CDR2 YNNKEL (reference sequence). V gave up 0 bases and J gave up 0 bases, with 21 bases separating them.

This clone was recorded a few times. CDR3 DNA sequence: TGTGCCACCGAGTCGGGAAGGGGAGGGCCTGGAAACACCATATATTTT. Its translation is CATESGRGGPGNTIYF. The genes are TRBV24-1 and TRBJ1-3; a weak D match, TRBD1 (5 bases). This CDR3 has 16 amino acids. Trimming removed 9 bases from V and 2 bases from J, with 19 bases in between. Germline CDR1 and CDR2: KGHDR and SFDVKD.

V gene TRBV15 combines with J gene TRBJ2-2; 11 bases are a match to TRBD1. V shed 8 bases, J shed 3 bases, and the junction held 8 bases outside the gene matches. The V gene's germline CDR1 is LNHNV and CDR2 YYDKDF (reference sequence). CDR3 length: 16 amino acids. DNA of the CDR3: TGTGCCACCTCGGACAGGGGGCGGTGGGACACCGGGGAGCTGTTTTTT. This encodes CATSDRGRWDTGELFF.

V gene TRBV7-2 combines with J gene TRBJ2-7, with 7 bases matching TRBD1. Germline V gene sequence: CDR1 SGHTA, CDR2 FQGNSA. CDR3 length equals 14 residues. Trimming removed 4 bases from V and 3 bases from J; junction bases left unmatched: 6. DNA of the CDR3: TGTGCCAGCAGCTATGGGGACAGAAACTACGAGCAGTACTTC. Residues: CASSYGDRNYEQYF.

The chain carries TRBV28 and TRBJ1-2, with 9 positions matching TRBD1. Germline CDR1 is MDHEN and CDR2 is SYDVKM. This CDR3 contains 16 residues. V shed 4 bases and J 4 bases; nucleotides not matched to a gene: 10. DNA of the CDR3: TGTGCCAGCAGTTCCCCCGGGACAGGGCCAATCTATGGCTACACCTTC. This translates into CASSSPGTGPIYGYTF.

As to this clone: Within the sample, other DNA sequences also encode this same CDR3. V gene TRBV27 combines with J gene TRBJ2-2; tentatively, D is TRBD2 (6 bases). The CDR3 totals 14 residues. Trimming took off 6 bases at V and 5 bases at J, with 13 bases between the two ends. The germline V gene encodes CDR1 MNHEY and CDR2 SMNVEV (reference sequence). In DNA form, the CDR3 reads TGTGCCAGCAGCCTGGCCGGGGGAACCGGGGAGCTGTTTTTT. It is translated as CASSLAGGTGELFF.

This clone has a count of ten or more. The genes are TRBV1 and TRBJ1-1; TRBD1 is the table's D call and was not checked against the DNA. TRBV1 is listed as a pseudogene. The CDR3 runs 16 residues. CDR3 DNA sequence: TGCACCAGCAGCCGAATACAGGGGGCGCTGGACACTGAAGCTTTCTTT. Its protein product is CTSSRIQGALDTEAFF.

The chain couples TRBV27 to TRBJ2-1, with 7 bases identical to TRBD2. The germline CDR1 and CDR2 sequences are MNHEY and SMNVEV (reference sequence). Trimming at V came to 4 bases and at J to 7 bases, leaving 4 bases not matched to a gene. The CDR3 has 13 amino acids. CDR3 residues: CASSWGGGNEQFF. The CDR3 DNA sequence: TGTGCCAGCAGTTGGGGGGGAGGAAATGAGCAGTTCTTC.

The chain carries TRBV28 and TRBJ2-3; D is undetermined. Trimming took off 3 bases at V and 0 bases at J, with 10 bases between the two ends. The germline V gene encodes CDR1 MDHEN and CDR2 SYDVKM. The CDR3 covers 15 residues. In nucleotides, the CDR3 is TGTGCCAGCAGTTTCGCGGACGAAAGCACAGATACGCAGTATTTT. Amino acids: CASSFADESTDTQYF. The full variable domain, its missing parts supplied by reference TRBV28 and TRBJ2-3, is DVKVTQSSRYLVKRTGEKVFLECVQDMDHENMFWYRQDPGLGLRLIYFSYDVKMKEKGDIPEGYSVSREKKERFSLILESASTNQTSMYLCASSFADESTDTQYFGPGTRLTVL.

This chain links TRBV27 with TRBJ2-3, with a possible D match to TRBD1 (6 bases). Germline V gives CDR1 MNHEY, CDR2 SMNVEV (reference sequence). This CDR3 comprises 15 residues. The V end was cut by 6 bases, the J end by 4 bases, with 17 bases between. As DNA, the CDR3 is TGTGCCAGCAGCCGGGACATCAACTTCCCAGATACGCAGTATTTT. Protein sequence: CASSRDINFPDTQYF.

V is TRBV5-1 and J is TRBJ2-2, with D possibly TRBD1 on 6 matching bases. The ends were cut back, 3 bases at V and 5 bases at J, with 14 bases in the middle. CDR1 is SGHRS, CDR2 YFSETQ, per germline. The CDR3 runs 15 residues. CDR3 residues: CASSSIAGVTGELFF. CDR3 DNA sequence: TGCGCCAGCAGCTCTATCGCAGGGGTTACCGGGGAGCTGTTTTTT.

J is TRBJ2-7 and V is TRBV29-1; maybe TRBD1 (6 bases). Germline V gene data show CDR1 as SQVTM and CDR2 as ANQGSEA. V was clipped by 4 bases and J by 2 bases, with 6 bases between them. The CDR3 runs 11 residues. This CDR3 reads CSVAGAYEQYF. Here the CDR3 DNA reads TGCAGCGTTGCAGGGGCCTACGAGCAGTACTTC.

Notes on this clone: Other DNA sequences within the sample encode an identical CDR3. The chain carries TRBV6-5 and TRBJ1-4; TRBD1 matches 8 bases. V dropped 5 bases and J dropped 5; count of bases not matched to a gene: 7. The germline V gene encodes CDR1 MNHEY and CDR2 SVGAGI. The CDR3 loop spans 15 amino acids. DNA for the CDR3: TGTGCCAGCAGTCGGGGGGACAGGAGCAATGAAAAACTGTTTTTT. Translated: CASSRGDRSNEKLFF.